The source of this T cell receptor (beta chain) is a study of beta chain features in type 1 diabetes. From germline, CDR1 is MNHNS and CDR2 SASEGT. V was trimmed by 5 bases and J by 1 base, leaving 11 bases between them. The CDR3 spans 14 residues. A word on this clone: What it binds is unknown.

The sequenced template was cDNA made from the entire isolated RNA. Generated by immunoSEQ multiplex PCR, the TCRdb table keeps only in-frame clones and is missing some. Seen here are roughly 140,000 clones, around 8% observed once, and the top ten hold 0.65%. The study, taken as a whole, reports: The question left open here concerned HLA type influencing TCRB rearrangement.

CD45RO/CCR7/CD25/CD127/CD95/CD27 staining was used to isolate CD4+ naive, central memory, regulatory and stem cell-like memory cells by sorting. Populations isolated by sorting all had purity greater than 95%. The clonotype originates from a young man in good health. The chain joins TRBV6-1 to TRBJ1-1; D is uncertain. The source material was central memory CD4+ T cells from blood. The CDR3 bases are TGTGCCAGCAGTCTTAGCCGGGGGAACACTGAAGCTTTCTTT. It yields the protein CASSLSRGNTEAFF.